What follows are 10 T cell receptor beta chains derived from one specimen sequenced in a study of metastatic and nonmetastatic thyroid tumors. None of the patients had undergone any treatment ahead of thyroid surgery. With MiXCR, TCRdb called clones anew from the PCR reads. This sample yields roughly 30,000 clones, of which approximately 17% are seen a single time; about 7.3% belongs to the top ten. The sequenced sample was blood. The source of these receptors is a female donor with papillary thyroid cancer or a benign thyroid nodule (not recorded which). Some clones in this sample may be carry-over from other donors' samples.

This clone was recorded at least ten times. The chain carries TRBV6-9 and TRBJ1-4, with 12 positions matching TRBD1. The CDR3 runs to 14 residues. CDR1 MNHGY and CDR2 SVAAGI come from the germline V gene. The trim removed 7 bases at V and 10 bases at J, leaving 7 bases unmatched. The CDR3 DNA follows: TGTGCCAGCATCGACGGGACAGGGGGCTTAAAACTGTTTTTT. Translating it yields CASIDGTGGLKLFF.

Sample share makes this clone medium-sized. The chain carries TRBV7-2 and TRBJ2-7, with a possible D match to TRBD2 (6 bases). With 5 bases removed from V and 2 bases from J, the gap between germline ends came to 22 bases. The germline gives CDR1 SGHTA, CDR2 FQGNSA. CDR3 length equals 17 residues. As DNA, the CDR3 is TGTGCCAGCAGCCCCGGCTACGGCTTGGGGACTGCCTACGAGCAGTACTTC. Its translation: CASSPGYGLGTAYEQYF.

This clone was recorded at least ten times. The rearrangement links TRBV12-3 or TRBV12-4 to TRBJ1-5, with D tentatively TRBD1 (5 bases). Trimming removed 7 bases at V and 2 bases at J, with 9 bases between. CDR3 length equals 13 residues. The CDR3 DNA sequence: TGTGCCAGCAAGGGGTCTGGCAATCAGCCCCAGCATTTT. This sequence encodes CASKGSGNQPQHF.

This clone was seen ten or more times. The V and J genes are TRBV2 and TRBJ2-6; 7 nucleotides align to TRBD2. Germline assignment: CDR1 SNHLY and CDR2 FYNNEI. Losses at the gene ends were 10 bases for V and 0 bases for J; bases not matched to a gene: 9. The CDR3 extends over 16 amino acids. The chain's CDR3 is CATGGSLSSGANVLTF. The CDR3 DNA is TGTGCCACCGGGGGGTCATTAAGCTCTGGGGCCAACGTCCTGACTTTC.

The V and J genes are TRBV20-1 and TRBJ2-3; D ambiguous. The CDR3 consists of 14 residues. The V gene's germline CDR1 is DFQATT and CDR2 SNEGSKA (reference sequence). The V and J ends lost 0 bases and 4 bases respectively, with 11 bases between them. This CDR3 reads CSARDRTRADTQYF. For the CDR3, the DNA is TGCAGTGCTAGAGATCGTACCCGCGCAGATACGCAGTATTTT.

This clone showed up many times. V and J are TRBV19 and TRBJ1-1, with a weak D call TRBD1 (5 bases). The CDR3 runs 15 residues. CDR1 is LNHDA, CDR2 SQIVND, per germline (reference sequence). V was cut by 7 bases and J by 5 bases, with 20 bases left in between. CDR3 coding DNA: TGTGCCAGTACCCCCCTGGATCGGGGGAGGACTGAAGCTTTCTTT. As protein: CASTPLDRGRTEAFF. The full variable domain, completed using reference TRBV19 and TRBJ1-1, is DGGITQSPKYLFRKEGQNVTLSCEQNLNHDAMYWYRQDPGQGLRLIYYSQIVNDFQKGDIAEGYSVSREKKESFPLTVTSAQKNPTAFYLCASTPLDRGRTEAFFGQGTRLTVV.

The V and J genes are TRBV11-2 and TRBJ2-2; D unclear. With 5 bases removed from V and 9 bases from J, the gap between germline ends came to 16 bases. Germline assignment: CDR1 SGHAT and CDR2 FQNNGV. The CDR3 has 14 residues. The CDR3 DNA follows: TGTGCCAGCAGCCCACCAGTCACGGTCTGGGAGCTGTTTTTT. Amino acids: CASSPPVTVWELFF.

This clone was seen many times. V usage is TRBV6-5 and J usage is TRBJ2-1; TRBD1 might be the D (6 bases). Per the germline V gene, CDR1 is MNHEY and CDR2 is SVGAGI. The germline V and J ends were trimmed by 0 bases and 5 bases, with 8 bases remaining between them. CDR3 length equals 14 residues. This chain's CDR3 is CASSYSRGNNEQFF. The CDR3 bases are TGTGCCAGCAGTTACTCCAGGGGCAACAATGAGCAGTTCTTC.

This clone was seen many times. The chain is built from TRBV20-1 and TRBJ2-3; D is unresolved. The CDR3 is 20 residues long. V was trimmed by 4 bases and J by 5 bases, leaving 34 bases between them. CDR1 is DFQATT, CDR2 SNEGSKA, per germline (reference sequence). The DNA for the CDR3 is TGCAGTGCTAAAACTCGATACTGGCCTGGGTCCAATAATCCCAGAGATACGCAGTATTTT. This gives the protein CSAKTRYWPGSNNPRDTQYF.

The V call is TRBV6-1, the J call TRBJ2-7; either TRBD1 or TRBD2 may fit D (6 bases each). V shed 6 bases and J shed 2 bases, with 17 bases lying between them. Germline CDR1 MNHNS, CDR2 SASEGT. CDR3 length: 15 amino acids. Written as DNA, the CDR3 is TGTGCCAGCAGGGGGACTCGGGACACCCCCTACGAGCAGTACTTC. It translates to CASRGTRDTPYEQYF.